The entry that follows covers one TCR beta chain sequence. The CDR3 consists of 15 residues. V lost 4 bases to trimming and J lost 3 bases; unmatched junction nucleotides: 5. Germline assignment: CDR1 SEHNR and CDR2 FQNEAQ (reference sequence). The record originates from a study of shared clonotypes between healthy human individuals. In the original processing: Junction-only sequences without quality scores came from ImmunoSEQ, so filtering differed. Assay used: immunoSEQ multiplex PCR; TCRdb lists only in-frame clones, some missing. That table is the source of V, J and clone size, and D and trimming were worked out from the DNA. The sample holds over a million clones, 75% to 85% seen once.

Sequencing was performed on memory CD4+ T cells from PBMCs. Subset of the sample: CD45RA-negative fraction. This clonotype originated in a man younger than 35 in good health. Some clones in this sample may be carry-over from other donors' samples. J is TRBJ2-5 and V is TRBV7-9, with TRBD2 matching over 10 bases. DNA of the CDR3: TGTGCCAGCAGCTACGATCTAGCGGGAGAAGAGACCCAGTACTTC. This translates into CASSYDLAGEETQYF.